This T cell receptor beta chain was profiled in a study of blood T cell repertoires in COVID-19. For the study at large: Collection of acute and convalescent COVID-19 samples took place in the United States, Italy and Spain.

Generated by immunoSEQ multiplex PCR, the TCRdb table keeps only in-frame clones and is missing some. The sample lists under 200,000 clones; 85% to 90% were seen once. Assignment of participants to cohorts was predicated upon participant-reported clinical history. Trimming cost V 5 bases and J 6 bases, with 13 bases left between them. This CDR3 is 14 amino acids long. The germline V gene has CDR1 SGHTA and CDR2 FQGNSA. The specimen was PBMCs or T cells enriched from blood (not recorded which). The chain is built from TRBV7-2 and TRBJ1-4; tentative D call: TRBD1 (6 bases). The clonotype originates from a woman in her 50s who had recovered from COVID-19. CDR3 DNA sequence: TGTGCCAGCAGCCAAGGGGGTGGAGATGAAAAACTGTTTTTT. Protein sequence: CASSQGGGDEKLFF.